This TCR beta chain was sequenced in a study of T cell responses to AZD1222 COVID-19 vaccine. Study background: Pooled together were second doses at about 4 or about 12 weeks.

Study results and limitations: Repertoire collection took place solely once the T cell response had peaked. Just a handful of AZD1222 recipients were seropositive at baseline. There were mostly white British donors and more females than males, and clonal diversity was possibly underestimated.

Remarks on this clone: The target antigen is unknown.

The CDR3 covers 16 residues. The germline V gene has CDR1 MDHEN and CDR2 SYDVKM. Trimming stripped 5 bases from V and 2 bases from J, with 16 bases between. The repertoire was sequenced with immunoSEQ multiplex PCR; TCRdb's copy has only in-frame clones and lacks some. The sample yields about 130,000 clones, nearly 95% seen once. The sequencing used peripheral blood, collected on day 0 of AZD1222 vaccination. J is TRBJ1-3 and V is TRBV28; D possibly corresponds to TRBD1 (5 bases). This TCR derives from an adult in good health. CDR3 DNA sequence: TGTGCCAGCAGTAGATGGTCGGGCAGGGCTGGAAACACCATATATTTT. This gives the protein CASSRWSGRAGNTIYF.